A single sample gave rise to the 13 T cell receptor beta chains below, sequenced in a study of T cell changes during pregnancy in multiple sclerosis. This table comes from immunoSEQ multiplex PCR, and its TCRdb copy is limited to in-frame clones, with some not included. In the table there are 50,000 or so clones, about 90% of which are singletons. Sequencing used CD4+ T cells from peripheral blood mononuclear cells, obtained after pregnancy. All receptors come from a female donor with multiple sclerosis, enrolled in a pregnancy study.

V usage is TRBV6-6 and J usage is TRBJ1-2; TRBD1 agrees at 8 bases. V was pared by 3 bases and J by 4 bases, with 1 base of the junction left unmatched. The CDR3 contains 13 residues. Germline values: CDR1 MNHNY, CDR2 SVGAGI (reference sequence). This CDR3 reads CASSYTGGYGYTF. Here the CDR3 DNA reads TGTGCCAGCAGTTATACAGGGGGCTATGGCTACACCTTC.

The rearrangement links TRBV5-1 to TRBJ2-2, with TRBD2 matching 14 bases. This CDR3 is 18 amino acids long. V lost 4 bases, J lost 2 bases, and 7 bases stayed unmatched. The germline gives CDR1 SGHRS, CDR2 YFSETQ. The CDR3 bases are TGCGCCAGCAGCAAGGGACTAGCGGGAGACCTCAACACCGGGGAGCTGTTTTTT. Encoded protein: CASSKGLAGDLNTGELFF.

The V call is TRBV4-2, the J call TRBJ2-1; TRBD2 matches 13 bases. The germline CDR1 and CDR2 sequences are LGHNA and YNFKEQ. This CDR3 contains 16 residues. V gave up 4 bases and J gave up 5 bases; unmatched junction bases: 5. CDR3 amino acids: CASSPTSGRFDNEQFF. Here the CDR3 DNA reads TGTGCCAGCAGCCCGACTAGCGGGAGGTTCGACAATGAGCAGTTCTTC.

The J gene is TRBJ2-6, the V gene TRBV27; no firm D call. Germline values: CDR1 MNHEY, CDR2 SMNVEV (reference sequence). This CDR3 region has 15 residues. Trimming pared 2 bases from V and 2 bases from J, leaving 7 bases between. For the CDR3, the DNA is TGTGCCAGCAGTTTAACGGTTACTGGGGCCAACGTCCTGACTTTC. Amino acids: CASSLTVTGANVLTF.

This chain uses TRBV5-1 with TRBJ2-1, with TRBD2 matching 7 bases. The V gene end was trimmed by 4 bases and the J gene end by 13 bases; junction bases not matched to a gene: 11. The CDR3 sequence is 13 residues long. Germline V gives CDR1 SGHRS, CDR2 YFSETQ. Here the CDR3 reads CASSQPPTSKQFF. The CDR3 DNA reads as TGCGCCAGCAGCCAACCCCCGACTAGCAAACAGTTCTTC.

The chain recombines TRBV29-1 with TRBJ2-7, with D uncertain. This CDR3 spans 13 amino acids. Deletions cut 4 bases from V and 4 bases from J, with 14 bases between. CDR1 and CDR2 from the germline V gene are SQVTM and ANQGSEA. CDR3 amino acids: CSVVNIGSYEQYF. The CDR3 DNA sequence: TGCAGCGTTGTTAATATCGGGTCGTACGAGCAGTACTTC.

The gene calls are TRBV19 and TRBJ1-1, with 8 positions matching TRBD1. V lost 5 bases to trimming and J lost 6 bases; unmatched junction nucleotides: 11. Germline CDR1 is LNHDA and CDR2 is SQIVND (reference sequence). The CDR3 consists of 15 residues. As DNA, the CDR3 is TGTGCCAGTAGTCCAAGACAGGGGAACTCCCCTGAAGCTTTCTTT. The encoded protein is CASSPRQGNSPEAFF.

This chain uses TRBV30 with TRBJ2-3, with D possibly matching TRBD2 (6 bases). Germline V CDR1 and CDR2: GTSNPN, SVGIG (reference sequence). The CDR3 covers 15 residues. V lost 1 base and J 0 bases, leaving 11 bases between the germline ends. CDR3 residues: CAWSGVGGSTDTQYF. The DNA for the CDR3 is TGTGCCTGGAGTGGGGTGGGAGGAAGCACAGATACGCAGTATTTT. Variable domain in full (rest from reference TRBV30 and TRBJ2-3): SQTIHQWPATLVQPVGSPLSLECTVEGTSNPNLYWYRQAAGRGLQLLFYSVGIGQISSEVPQNLSASRPQDRQFILSSKKLLLSDSGFYLCAWSGVGGSTDTQYFGPGTRLTVL.

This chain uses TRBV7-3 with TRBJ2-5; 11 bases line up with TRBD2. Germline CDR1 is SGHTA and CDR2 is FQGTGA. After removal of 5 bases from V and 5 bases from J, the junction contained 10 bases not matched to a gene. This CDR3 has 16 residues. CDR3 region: CASSNSGRASGETQYF. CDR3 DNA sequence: TGTGCCAGCAGCAATAGCGGGAGGGCCTCGGGGGAGACCCAGTACTTC.

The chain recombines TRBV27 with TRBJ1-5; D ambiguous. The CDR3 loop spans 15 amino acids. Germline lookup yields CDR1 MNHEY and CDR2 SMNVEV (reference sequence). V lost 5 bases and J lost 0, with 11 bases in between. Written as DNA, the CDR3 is TGTGCCAGCAGTCCCCCCCGGTATAGCAATCAGCCCCAGCATTTT. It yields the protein CASSPPRYSNQPQHF.

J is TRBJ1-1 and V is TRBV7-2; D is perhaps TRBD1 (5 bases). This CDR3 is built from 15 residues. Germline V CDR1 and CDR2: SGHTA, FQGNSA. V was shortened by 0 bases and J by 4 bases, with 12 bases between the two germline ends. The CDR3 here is CASSLAPSGSTEAFF. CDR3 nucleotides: TGTGCCAGCAGCTTAGCGCCCTCAGGGTCCACTGAAGCTTTCTTT. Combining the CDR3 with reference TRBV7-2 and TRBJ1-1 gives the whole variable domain GAGVSQSPSNKVTEKGKDVELRCDPISGHTALYWYRQSLGQGLEFLIYFQGNSAPDKSGLPSDRFSAERTGGSVSTLTIQRTQQEDSAVYLCASSLAPSGSTEAFFGQGTRLTVV.

In DNA form, the CDR3 reads TGTGCCATCAGTGAGTCGGAGAATAATGAGCAGTTCTTC. It yields the protein CAISESENNEQFF. J is TRBJ2-1 and V is TRBV10-3, with D uncertain. CDR1 and CDR2 from the germline V gene are ENHRY and SYGVKD. V lost 0 bases to trimming and J lost 7 bases, with 7 bases between them. CDR3 length: 13 amino acids.

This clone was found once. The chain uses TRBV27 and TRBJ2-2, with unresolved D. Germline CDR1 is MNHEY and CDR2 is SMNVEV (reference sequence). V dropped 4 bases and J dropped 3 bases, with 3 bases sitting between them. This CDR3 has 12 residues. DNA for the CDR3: TGTGCCAGCAGTTCCTACACCGGGGAGCTGTTTTTT. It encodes CASSSYTGELFF.